Below are 29 T cell receptor beta chains sequenced from a single sample in a study of shared clonotypes between healthy human individuals (dated by TCRdb to between 2020 and 2021). Receptors were amplified or captured by the immunoSEQ multiplex PCR assay. TCRdb re-hosts the immuneACCESS table, in-frame sequences only. Its copies lack some clones; in the studies checked, an unresolved V gene accounts for under half of them, and the cause for the rest is not known. This sample comprises over 2 million clones, around 93% of them detected only once. Jointly, the top ten make up around 0.4% of the sample. Sequenced input: naive CD4+ T cells from PBMCs. In the paper's terms, the cell subset or site label means: CD45RA+ positively selected. These receptors all stem from a man aged 18 to 29 in good health. Some clones in this sample may be carry-over from other donors' samples.

This rearrangement joins TRBV7-2 to TRBJ1-5, with 8 bases identical to TRBD1. This CDR3 is 15 amino acids long. Germline trimming cut 2 bases from V and 3 bases from J; bases unmatched to any gene: 3. Germline CDR1 and CDR2: SGHTA and FQGNSA. The CDR3 region is CASSLTGGNNQPQHF. CDR3 in DNA: TGTGCCAGCAGCTTAACAGGGGGGAACAATCAGCCCCAGCATTTT.

V usage is TRBV4-3 and J usage is TRBJ2-7; 10 nucleotides match TRBD2. The CDR3 consists of 14 residues. The junction had 4 bases not matched to a gene; V was cut back by 5 bases and J by 3 bases. From germline, CDR1 is LGHNA and CDR2 YSLEER. CDR3 DNA: TGCGCCAGCAGCGCTCGGACTAGCGGCTACGAGCAGTACTTC. Encoded protein: CASSARTSGYEQYF.

The rearrangement joins TRBV6-5 to TRBJ2-7; the D is unclear. Trimming pared 2 bases from V and 3 bases from J, leaving 17 bases between. CDR3 size: 16 residues. Germline loops: CDR1 MNHEY, CDR2 SVGAGI. The CDR3 sequence is CASSYRASLLYYEQYF. CDR3 nucleotides: TGTGCCAGCAGTTACCGCGCGAGCCTTCTTTACTACGAGCAGTACTTC.

This clone was counted a few times. The chain links TRBV10-3 to TRBJ1-1; TRBD1 aligns across 7 bases. CDR1 and CDR2 from the germline V gene are ENHRY and SYGVKD. After removal of 2 bases from V and 6 bases from J, the junction contained 3 bases not matched to a gene. The CDR3 has 13 amino acids. CDR3 amino acids: CAISERGRPEAFF. The CDR3 bases are TGTGCCATCAGTGAGAGGGGGCGACCTGAAGCTTTCTTT.

This clone was seen a single time. V and J are TRBV5-6 and TRBJ2-1, with a tentative D call TRBD2 (6 bases). The CDR3 totals 15 residues. Germline V gene lookup returns CDR1 SGHDT and CDR2 YYEEEE. Trimming took off 9 bases at V and 0 bases at J, with 16 bases between the two ends. CDR3 amino acids: CATLNGGGSYNEQFF. The CDR3 DNA sequence: TGTGCCACCTTAAACGGGGGAGGCTCCTACAATGAGCAGTTCTTC.

This chain uses TRBV7-2 with TRBJ2-6, with 9 nucleotides matching TRBD1. Germline V CDR1 and CDR2: SGHTA, FQGNSA. The CDR3 has 15 amino acids. Trimming removed 5 bases from V and 5 bases from J; junction bases left unmatched: 4. CDR3 bases: TGTGCCAGCAGCACAGGGGGCGTCTGGGCCAACGTCCTGACTTTC. Amino acids: CASSTGGVWANVLTF.

The chain has TRBV6-1 and TRBJ2-3, with D possibly TRBD1 on 5 matching bases. Germline V CDR1 and CDR2: MNHNS, SASEGT. The ends were cut back, 1 base at V and 1 base at J, with 12 bases in the middle. This CDR3 contains 16 residues. The CDR3 sequence is CASSEVIGVGTDTQYF. The CDR3 DNA sequence: TGTGCCAGCAGTGAAGTGATAGGGGTGGGCACAGATACGCAGTATTTT.

The rearrangement uses TRBV11-2 and TRBJ2-1; 16 positions agree with TRBD2. In germline, CDR1 is SGHAT, CDR2 FQNNGV. This CDR3 comprises 19 residues. V lost 5 bases and J lost 3; bases outside the gene matches: 10. CDR3 amino acids: CASSPGGLAGGRVYNEQFF. The CDR3 coding sequence is TGTGCCAGCAGCCCGGGGGGACTAGCGGGAGGGCGGGTCTACAATGAGCAGTTCTTC. The whole variable domain, remainder taken from reference TRBV11-2 and TRBJ2-1, is EAGVAQSPRYKIIEKRQSVAFWCNPISGHATLYWYQQILGQGPKLLIQFQNNGVVDDSQLPKDRFSAERLKGVDSTLKIQPAKLEDSAVYLCASSPGGLAGGRVYNEQFFGPGTRLTVL.

The chain links TRBV27 to TRBJ2-3, with TRBD2 as a possible D gene (5 bases). The germline V gene encodes CDR1 MNHEY and CDR2 SMNVEV (reference sequence). V lost 5 bases and J lost 6, with 9 bases in between. The length of the CDR3 is 12 residues. The CDR3 here is CASSKTGDTQYF. CDR3 DNA sequence: TGTGCCAGCAGTAAAACGGGGGATACGCAGTATTTT.

The V and J genes are TRBV27 and TRBJ1-5; possibly TRBD1 for D (6 bases). V shed 6 bases and J shed 1 base, with 13 bases lying between them. CDR1 is MNHEY and CDR2 is SMNVEV in the germline V gene (reference sequence). This CDR3 has 15 amino acids. CDR3 sequence (DNA): TGTGCCAGCAGAGCCGGCCAGGGGAGCAATCAGCCCCAGCATTTT. Translated: CASRAGQGSNQPQHF.

As regards this clone: The same CDR3 is also encoded by other DNA sequences in this sample. The chain carries TRBV7-2 and TRBJ2-7, with TRBD1 matching over 7 bases. CDR1 and CDR2 (germline): SGHTA, FQGNSA. V lost 5 bases, J lost 3 bases, and 4 bases stayed unmatched. CDR3 length equals 13 residues. CDR3: CASSSRDSYEQYF. CDR3 nucleotide sequence: TGTGCCAGCAGCAGCCGGGACAGCTACGAGCAGTACTTC.

A word on this clone: Other DNA sequences in this sample translate to the same CDR3. CDR3 loop: CSVDGQGHTEAFF. Written as DNA, the CDR3 is TGCAGCGTTGACGGGCAGGGGCACACTGAAGCTTTCTTT. The V call is TRBV29-1, the J call TRBJ1-1, with D perhaps TRBD1 (6 bases). The CDR3 length is 13 residues. Trimming took off 3 bases at V and 3 bases at J, with 11 bases between the two ends. The V gene's germline CDR1 is SQVTM and CDR2 ANQGSEA.

As concerns this clone: Other DNA sequences from this sample encode an identical CDR3 as well. The chain has TRBV6-1 and TRBJ2-7, with D hard to call. This CDR3 has 12 residues. Germline CDR1 MNHNS, CDR2 SASEGT. With 6 bases removed from V and 3 bases from J, the gap between germline ends came to 9 bases. The CDR3 here is CASSVGYYEQYF. CDR3 in DNA: TGTGCCAGCAGCGTAGGGTACTACGAGCAGTACTTC.

The chain joins TRBV7-2 to TRBJ1-2; D gene uncertain. Germline V gene data show CDR1 as SGHTA and CDR2 as FQGNSA. The CDR3 runs 15 residues. The V end was cut by 0 bases, the J end by 5 bases, with 13 bases between. The CDR3 coding sequence is TGTGCCAGCAGCTTAGCGACCGGGCCTAGATATGGCTACACCTTC. Translating gives CASSLATGPRYGYTF.

Concerning this clone itself: This specimen includes other DNA sequences encoding the same CDR3. The V call is TRBV7-2, the J call TRBJ1-5; D perhaps matches TRBD1 (5 bases). The germline gives CDR1 SGHTA, CDR2 FQGNSA. V was shortened by 0 bases and J by 7 bases, with 7 bases between the two germline ends. This CDR3 spans 13 amino acids. CDR3 DNA: TGTGCCAGCAGCTTAGCCCAGGGCCAGCCCCAGCATTTT. Amino acid sequence: CASSLAQGQPQHF.

This clone appeared a single time. This sequence joins TRBV18 and TRBJ2-5, with TRBD1 matching 7 bases. The CDR3 is 15 residues long. V gave up 2 bases and J gave up 2 bases; unmatched junction bases: 5. Germline lookup yields CDR1 KGHSH and CDR2 LQKENI. The chain's CDR3 is CASSPVGTEQETQYF. The DNA for the CDR3 is TGTGCCAGCTCACCAGTTGGGACAGAACAAGAGACCCAGTACTTC.

With regard to this clone: One junction end disagrees with the germline gene, perhaps due to a read error. The genes are TRBV28 and TRBJ1-2; D unclear. CDR1 and CDR2 (germline): MDHEN, SYDVKM. This CDR3 region has 15 residues. CDR3 residues: CASNLPGPRRDGYTF. The CDR3 nucleotides read TGTGCCAGCAATTTACCGGGTCCTCGTCGGGATGGCTACACCTTC.

The chain carries TRBV5-1 and TRBJ2-1; TRBD1 aligns across 9 bases. The CDR3 is 16 amino acids. Germline lookup yields CDR1 SGHRS and CDR2 YFSETQ. Trimming at V came to 3 bases and at J to 2 bases, leaving 6 bases not matched to a gene. As DNA, the CDR3 is TGCGCCAGCAGCTGGGCTACAGGGGGCGCCTACAATGAGCAGTTCTTC. This translates into CASSWATGGAYNEQFF.

J is TRBJ2-3 and V is TRBV7-3; no firm D call. CDR1 is SGHTA and CDR2 is FQGTGA in the germline V gene. The CDR3 is 13 amino acids. Trimming cost V 5 bases and J 6 bases, with 12 bases left between them. CDR3 DNA sequence: TGTGCCAGCAGCCGTGACGCCGGGGATACGCAGTATTTT. This translates into CASSRDAGDTQYF. The full variable domain, rest sourced from reference TRBV7-3 and TRBJ2-3, is GAGVSQTPSNKVTEKGKYVELRCDPISGHTALYWYRQSLGQGPEFLIYFQGTGAADDSGLPNDRFFAVRPEGSVSTLKIQRTERGDSAVYLCASSRDAGDTQYFGPGTRLTVL.

This chain connects TRBV10-3 to TRBJ2-5, with D perhaps being TRBD1 or TRBD2 (7 bases each). The CDR3 is 14 amino acids. CDR1 and CDR2 from the germline V gene are ENHRY and SYGVKD. V lost 11 bases and J lost 1, with 17 bases in between. CDR3 sequence reads: CASRGGQPQETQYF. DNA of the CDR3: TGTGCCTCGAGGGGGGGACAGCCCCAAGAGACCCAGTACTTC.

This clone was recorded once. Other DNA sequences in the sample encode the same CDR3. The gene calls are TRBV27 and TRBJ2-7, with 10 bases lining up with TRBD1. The ends lost 5 bases at V and 3 bases at J; junction bases unmatched: 1. The CDR3 contains 13 residues. Germline V gene data show CDR1 as MNHEY and CDR2 as SMNVEV (reference sequence). CDR3 DNA sequence: TGTGCCAGCAGTCGGGACAGGGGCTACGAGCAGTACTTC. This translates into CASSRDRGYEQYF.

The J gene is TRBJ2-6, the V gene TRBV7-3; 7 bases are shared with TRBD2. Germline assignment: CDR1 SGHTA and CDR2 FQGTGA. CDR3 length equals 17 residues. V was pared by 5 bases and J by 1 base, with 8 bases of the junction left unmatched. The CDR3 loop is CASSHTSDSSGANVLTF. The CDR3 DNA is TGTGCCAGCAGCCACACTAGCGACTCATCTGGGGCCAACGTCCTGACTTTC.

CDR3 residues: CASSPQGWSINSAEAFF. The CDR3 bases are TGTGCCAGCTCACCACAGGGTTGGAGCATCAACTCCGCTGAAGCTTTCTTT. The chain joins TRBV18 to TRBJ1-1; D ambiguous. This CDR3 has 17 residues. The V end was cut by 1 base, the J end by 6 bases, with 21 bases between. Germline CDR1 is KGHSH and CDR2 is LQKENI.

The chain recombines TRBV5-1 with TRBJ2-3; tentatively, D is TRBD2 (5 bases). Germline loops: CDR1 SGHRS, CDR2 YFSETQ. The CDR3 runs to 16 residues. V gave up 1 base and J gave up 0 bases, with 12 bases separating them. CDR3: CASSLLPAASTDTQYF. Here the CDR3 DNA reads TGCGCCAGCAGCTTGTTGCCAGCGGCTAGCACAGATACGCAGTATTTT.

This chain links TRBV4-1 with TRBJ1-4; 7 nucleotides match TRBD1. The V gene's germline CDR1 is MGHRA and CDR2 YSYEKL. This CDR3 is 15 amino acids long. Unmatched junction bases numbered 4, after V lost 6 bases and J lost 0 bases. This CDR3 reads CASRRGLATNEKLFF. CDR3 bases: TGCGCCAGCAGGAGGGGGCTGGCAACTAATGAAAAACTGTTTTTT.

In this sample, this clone turned up once. The chain is built from TRBV28 and TRBJ1-5, with TRBD1 matching over 8 bases. Germline V gene data show CDR1 as MDHEN and CDR2 as SYDVKM. The junction had 7 bases not matched to a gene; V was cut back by 6 bases and J by 3 bases. This CDR3 is 15 amino acids long. The CDR3 spells CASRGSGGYNQPQHF. The DNA for the CDR3 is TGTGCCAGCAGGGGGTCAGGGGGCTACAATCAGCCCCAGCATTTT.

The chain links TRBV6-5 to TRBJ2-7; D is possibly TRBD1 or TRBD2 (5 bases each). Germline CDR1 MNHEY, CDR2 SVGAGI. Trimming took off 4 bases at V and 2 bases at J, with 18 bases between the two ends. The CDR3 totals 16 residues. CDR3 DNA sequence: TGTGCCAGCAGTTTAACCGGGACCCTCCTTACCTACGAGCAGTACTTC. It yields the protein CASSLTGTLLTYEQYF.

This clone was counted once. The V call is TRBV30, the J call TRBJ1-4; D possibly corresponds to TRBD1 (6 bases). The V gene lost 4 bases and the J gene lost 12 bases, with 18 bases spanning the gap. CDR3 length: 13 residues. CDR1 GTSNPN and CDR2 SVGIG come from the germline V gene (reference sequence). CDR3 coding DNA: TGTGCCTGGAATAGGGGGGGGCACGCGGAACTGTTTTTT. Its translation: CAWNRGGHAELFF.

The J gene is TRBJ2-3, the V gene TRBV2; D is ambiguous. The germline V and J ends were trimmed by 7 bases and 3 bases, with 8 bases remaining between them. Germline values: CDR1 SNHLY, CDR2 FYNNEI. This CDR3 contains 12 residues. The CDR3 region is CASNPQTDTQYF. The CDR3, as DNA: TGTGCCAGCAATCCCCAAACAGATACGCAGTATTTT.